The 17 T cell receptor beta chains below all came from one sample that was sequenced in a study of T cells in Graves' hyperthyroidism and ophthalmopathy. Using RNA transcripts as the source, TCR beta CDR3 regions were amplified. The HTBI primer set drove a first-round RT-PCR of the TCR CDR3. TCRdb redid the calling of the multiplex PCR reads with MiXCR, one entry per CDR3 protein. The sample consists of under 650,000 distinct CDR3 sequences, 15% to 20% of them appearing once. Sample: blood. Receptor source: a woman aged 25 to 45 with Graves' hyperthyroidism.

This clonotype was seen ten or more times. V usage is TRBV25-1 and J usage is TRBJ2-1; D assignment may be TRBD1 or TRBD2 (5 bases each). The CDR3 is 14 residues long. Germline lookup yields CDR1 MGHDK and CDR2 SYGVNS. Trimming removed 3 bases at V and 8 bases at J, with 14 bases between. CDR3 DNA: TGTGCCAGCAGTGACAGGTTTTTGGGGGATGAGCAGTTCTTC. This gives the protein CASSDRFLGDEQFF.

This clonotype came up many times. For the CDR3, the DNA is TGTGCCAGCAGTGAGCTTTGGGGAAGGGCCCAGTACTTC. It specifies CASSELWGRAQYF. V and J are TRBV6-1 and TRBJ2-5; D gene unclear. V was pared by 3 bases and J by 9 bases, with 14 bases between. Germline V CDR1 and CDR2: MNHNS, SASEGT. The CDR3 extends over 13 amino acids.

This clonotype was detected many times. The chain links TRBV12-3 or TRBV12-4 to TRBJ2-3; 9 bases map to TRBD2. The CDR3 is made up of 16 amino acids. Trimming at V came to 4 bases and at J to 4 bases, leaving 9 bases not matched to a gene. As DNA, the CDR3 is TGTGCCAGCAGTTACCCGACTAGCGGTATCTCAGATACGCAGTATTTT. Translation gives CASSYPTSGISDTQYF.

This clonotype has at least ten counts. CDR3 sequence reads: CASSSGPPTSGYYNEQFF. CDR3 sequence (DNA): TGTGCCAGCAGCTCGGGCCCCCCGACTAGCGGATATTACAATGAGCAGTTCTTC. The chain combines TRBV7-3 with TRBJ2-1; TRBD2 matches at 9 bases. The CDR3 runs 18 residues. Germline V gene lookup returns CDR1 SGHTA and CDR2 FQGTGA. V lost 4 bases to trimming and J lost 4 bases; unmatched junction nucleotides: 14.

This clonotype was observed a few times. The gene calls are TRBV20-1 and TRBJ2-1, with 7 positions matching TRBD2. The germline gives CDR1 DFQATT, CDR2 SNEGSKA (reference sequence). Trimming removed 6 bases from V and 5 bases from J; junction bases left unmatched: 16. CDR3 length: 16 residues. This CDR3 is CSADDLQRGFNNEQFF. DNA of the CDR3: TGCAGTGCGGACGATCTTCAGCGGGGATTTAACAATGAGCAGTTCTTC.

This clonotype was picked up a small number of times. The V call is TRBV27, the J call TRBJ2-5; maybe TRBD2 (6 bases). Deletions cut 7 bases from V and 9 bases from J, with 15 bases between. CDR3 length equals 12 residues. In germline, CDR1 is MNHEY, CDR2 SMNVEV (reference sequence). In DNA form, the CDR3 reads TGTGCCAGCAACAGCGGAGGCGGGGCCCAGTACTTC. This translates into CASNSGGGAQYF.

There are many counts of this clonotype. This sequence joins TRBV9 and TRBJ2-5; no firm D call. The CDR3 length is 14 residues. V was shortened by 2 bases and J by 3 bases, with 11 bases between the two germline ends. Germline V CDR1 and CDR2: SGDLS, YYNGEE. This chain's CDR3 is CASSVGPQEETQYF. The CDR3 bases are TGTGCCAGCAGCGTCGGACCCCAGGAAGAGACCCAGTACTTC.

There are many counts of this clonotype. The CDR3 spells CSASGVVGDPWGQFF. DNA of the CDR3: TGCAGTGCTAGTGGAGTGGTGGGGGACCCGTGGGGACAGTTCTTC. V usage is TRBV20-1 and J usage is TRBJ2-1, with D perhaps matching TRBD1 or TRBD2 (5 bases each). The CDR3 has 15 residues. V shed 3 bases and J shed 13 bases, with 25 bases lying between them. Germline values: CDR1 DFQATT, CDR2 SNEGSKA (reference sequence).

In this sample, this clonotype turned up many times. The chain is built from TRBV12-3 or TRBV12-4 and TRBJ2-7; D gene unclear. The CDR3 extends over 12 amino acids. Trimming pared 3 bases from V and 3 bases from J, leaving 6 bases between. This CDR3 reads CASSFQIYEQYF. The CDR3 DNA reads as TGTGCCAGCAGTTTCCAGATCTACGAGCAGTACTTC.

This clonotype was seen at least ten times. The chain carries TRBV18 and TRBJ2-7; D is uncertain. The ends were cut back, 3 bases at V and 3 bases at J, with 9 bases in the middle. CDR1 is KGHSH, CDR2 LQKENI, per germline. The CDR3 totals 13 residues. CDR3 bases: TGTGCCAGCTCACCGTCAAGGATCTACGAGCAGTACTTC. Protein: CASSPSRIYEQYF.

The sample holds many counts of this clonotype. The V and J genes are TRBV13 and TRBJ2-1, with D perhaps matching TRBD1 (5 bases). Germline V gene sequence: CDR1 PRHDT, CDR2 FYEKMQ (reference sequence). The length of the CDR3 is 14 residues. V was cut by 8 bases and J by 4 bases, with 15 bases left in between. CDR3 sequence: CASQQEPPYNEQFF. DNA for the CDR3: TGTGCCAGCCAACAGGAACCACCTTACAATGAGCAGTTCTTC.

CDR3 in DNA: TGTGCCAGCCGCGGCGGGAGCTACAATGAGCAGTTCTTC. Its protein product is CASRGGSYNEQFF. The chain joins TRBV28 to TRBJ2-1, with 7 bases identical to TRBD2. The CDR3 covers 13 residues. V shed 8 bases, J shed 3 bases, and the junction held 4 bases outside the gene matches. CDR1 is MDHEN and CDR2 is SYDVKM in the germline V gene.

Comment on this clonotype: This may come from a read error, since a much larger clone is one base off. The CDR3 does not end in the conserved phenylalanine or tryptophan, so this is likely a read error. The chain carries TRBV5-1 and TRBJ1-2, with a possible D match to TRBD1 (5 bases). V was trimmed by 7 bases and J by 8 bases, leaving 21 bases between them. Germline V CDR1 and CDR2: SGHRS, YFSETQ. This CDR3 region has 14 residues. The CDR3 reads CASFRQPSSGGYTL. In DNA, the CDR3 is TGCGCCAGCTTCCGACAGCCCTCTTCTGGGGGCTACACCCTC.

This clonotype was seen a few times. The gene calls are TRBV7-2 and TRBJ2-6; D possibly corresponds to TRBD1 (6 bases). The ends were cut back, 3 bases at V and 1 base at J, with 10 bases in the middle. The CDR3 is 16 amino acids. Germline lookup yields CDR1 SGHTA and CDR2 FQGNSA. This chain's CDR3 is CASSLETGSGANVLTF. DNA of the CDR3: TGTGCCAGCAGCTTGGAAACAGGGTCTGGGGCCAACGTCCTGACTTTC.

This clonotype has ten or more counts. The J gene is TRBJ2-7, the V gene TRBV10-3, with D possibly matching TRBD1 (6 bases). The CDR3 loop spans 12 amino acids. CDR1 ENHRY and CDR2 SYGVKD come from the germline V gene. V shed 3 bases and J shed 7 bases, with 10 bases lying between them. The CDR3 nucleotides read TGTGCCATCAGTGACCCACAGGGAGAGCAGTACTTC. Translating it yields CAISDPQGEQYF.

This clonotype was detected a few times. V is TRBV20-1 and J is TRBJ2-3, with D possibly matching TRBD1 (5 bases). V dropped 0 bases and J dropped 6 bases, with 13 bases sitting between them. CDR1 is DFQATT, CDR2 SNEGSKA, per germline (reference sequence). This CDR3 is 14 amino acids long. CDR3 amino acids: CSARDLNGADTQYF. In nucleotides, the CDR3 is TGCAGTGCTAGAGACCTTAATGGGGCCGATACGCAGTATTTT.

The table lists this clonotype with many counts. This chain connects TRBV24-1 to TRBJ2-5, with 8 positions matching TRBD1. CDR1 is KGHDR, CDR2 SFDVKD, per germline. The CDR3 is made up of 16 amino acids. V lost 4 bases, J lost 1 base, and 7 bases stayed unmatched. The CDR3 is CATSEQGVDGQETQYF. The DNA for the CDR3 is TGTGCCACCAGTGAACAGGGGGTAGACGGCCAAGAGACCCAGTACTTC.